Below, 3 T cell receptor beta chains from the same sample are listed, as sequenced in a study of T cell changes during pregnancy in multiple sclerosis. TCRdb's copy holds only in-frame clones and misses some; the assay was immunoSEQ multiplex PCR. The profile shows 100,000 or so clones, 90% to 95% of them singletons. The sequencing here drew on peripheral blood, taken in the third trimester of pregnancy. Receptor source: a female donor with multiple sclerosis, enrolled in a pregnancy study.

J is TRBJ2-7 and V is TRBV29-1; possible D gene TRBD2, 6 bases. Germline CDR1 SQVTM, CDR2 ANQGSEA. The CDR3 has 12 residues. With 7 bases removed from V and 7 bases from J, the gap between germline ends came to 17 bases. The CDR3 DNA sequence: TGCAGCGCTATCGGAGGGCCTCGGGAGCAGTACTTC. It codes for CSAIGGPREQYF.

The chain has TRBV7-8 and TRBJ2-7, with a tentative D call TRBD1 (6 bases). Trimming stripped 4 bases from V and 4 bases from J, with 11 bases between. Germline CDR1 reads SGHVS; CDR2 reads FQNEAQ. The CDR3 totals 13 residues. The DNA for the CDR3 is TGTGCCAGCAGCTATAGGACAGTTTACGAGCAGTACTTC. Its protein is CASSYRTVYEQYF.

The chain carries TRBV7-2 and TRBJ1-5; D remains ambiguous. With 2 bases removed from V and 4 bases from J, the gap between germline ends came to 6 bases. The CDR3 is 13 residues long. Germline CDR1 SGHTA, CDR2 FQGNSA. This chain's CDR3 is CASSLWENQPQHF. CDR3 bases: TGTGCCAGCAGCTTATGGGAGAATCAGCCCCAGCATTTT.